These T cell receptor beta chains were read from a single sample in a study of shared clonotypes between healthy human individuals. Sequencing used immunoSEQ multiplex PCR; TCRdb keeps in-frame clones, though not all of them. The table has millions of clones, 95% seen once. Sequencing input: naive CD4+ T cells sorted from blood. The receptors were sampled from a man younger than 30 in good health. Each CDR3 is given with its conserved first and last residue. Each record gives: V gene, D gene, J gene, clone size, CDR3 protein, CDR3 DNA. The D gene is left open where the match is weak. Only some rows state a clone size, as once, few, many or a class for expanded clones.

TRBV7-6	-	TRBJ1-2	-	CASTPDGSYGYTF	TGTGCCAGCACCCCGGACGGAAGCTATGGCTACACCTTC
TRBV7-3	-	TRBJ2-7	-	CASSSPGQSSYEQYF	TGTGCCAGCAGCTCACCAGGACAGAGCTCCTACGAGCAGTACTTC
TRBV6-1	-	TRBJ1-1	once	CASSVGASSTEAFF	TGTGCCAGCAGTGTAGGGGCCTCGAGCACTGAAGCTTTCTTT
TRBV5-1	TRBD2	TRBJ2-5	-	CASSLGGLAEQETQYF	TGCGCCAGCAGCTTGGGAGGGCTAGCGGAACAAGAGACCCAGTACTTC
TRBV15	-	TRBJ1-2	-	CATSRDFMAVDGYTF	TGTGCCACCAGCAGAGATTTTATGGCAGTAGATGGCTACACCTTC
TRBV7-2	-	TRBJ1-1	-	CASSRIWGATEAFF	TGTGCCAGCAGCCGCATATGGGGGGCCACTGAAGCTTTCTTT
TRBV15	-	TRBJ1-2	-	CATSRDIGGARYGYTF	TGTGCCACCAGCAGAGATATTGGGGGCGCCCGGTATGGCTACACCTTC
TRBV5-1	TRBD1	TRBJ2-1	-	CASSLGQGSPYNEQFF	TGCGCCAGCAGCTTGGGACAGGGCTCCCCTTACAATGAGCAGTTCTTC
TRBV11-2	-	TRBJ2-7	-	CASSLVWTAAHEQYF	TGTGCCAGCAGCTTAGTCTGGACGGCAGCCCACGAGCAGTACTTC
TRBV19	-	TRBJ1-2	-	CASSKRTAHYGYTF	TGTGCCAGTAGTAAACGGACAGCCCACTATGGGTACACCTTC
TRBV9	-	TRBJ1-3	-	CASSRSQMSGGSSGNTIYF	TGTGCCAGCAGCCGTAGTCAGATGAGTGGGGGGAGCTCTGGAAACACCATATATTTT
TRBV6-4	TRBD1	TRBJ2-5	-	CASGGQSKRGPLQETQYF	TGTGCCAGCGGGGGACAGTCAAAAAGGGGGCCTCTCCAAGAGACCCAGTACTTC
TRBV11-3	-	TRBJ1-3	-	CASSPMGAGNTIYF	TGTGCCAGCAGCCCCATGGGTGCTGGAAACACCATATATTTT